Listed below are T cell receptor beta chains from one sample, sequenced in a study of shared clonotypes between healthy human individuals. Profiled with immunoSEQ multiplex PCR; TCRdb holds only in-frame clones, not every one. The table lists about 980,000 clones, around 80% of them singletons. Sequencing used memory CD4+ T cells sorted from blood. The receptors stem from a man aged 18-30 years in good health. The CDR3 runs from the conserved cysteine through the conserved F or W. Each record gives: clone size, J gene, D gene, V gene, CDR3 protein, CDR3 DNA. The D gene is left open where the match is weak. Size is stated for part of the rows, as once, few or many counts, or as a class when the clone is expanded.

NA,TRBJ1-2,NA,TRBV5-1,CASSLDGRNYGYTF,TGCGCCAGCAGCTTGGACGGCAGAAACTATGGCTACACCTTC
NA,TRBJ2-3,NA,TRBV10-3,CAISDLAQIADTQYF,TGTGCCATCAGTGATCTCGCCCAAATTGCAGATACGCAGTATTTT
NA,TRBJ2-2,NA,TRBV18,CASSPRRSAGELFF,TGTGCCAGCTCACCGCGACGGTCCGCCGGGGAGCTGTTTTTT
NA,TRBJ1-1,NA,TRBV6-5,CASSPRFEPEAFF,TGTGCCAGCAGTCCCCGATTCGAACCTGAAGCTTTCTTT
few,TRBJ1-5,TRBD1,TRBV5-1,CASRVGTAGNQPQHF,TGCGCCAGCAGGGTTGGGACAGCCGGCAATCAGCCCCAGCATTTT
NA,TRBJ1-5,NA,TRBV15,CATSEGLQNQPQHF,TGTGCCACCAGCGAGGGGCTACAAAATCAGCCCCAGCATTTT
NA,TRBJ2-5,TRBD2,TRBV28,CAASGRANQETQYF,TGTGCCGCTTCAGGGAGGGCAAACCAAGAGACCCAGTACTTC
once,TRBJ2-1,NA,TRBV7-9,CASRPGLNEQFF,TGTGCCAGCAGGCCGGGTCTAAATGAGCAGTTCTTC
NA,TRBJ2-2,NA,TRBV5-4,CASSLTGLDTGELFF,TGTGCCAGCAGCTTGACAGGGTTGGACACCGGGGAGCTGTTTTTT
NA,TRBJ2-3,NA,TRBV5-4,CASSGGGTDTQYF,TGTGCCAGCAGCGGCGGGGGCACAGATACGCAGTATTTT
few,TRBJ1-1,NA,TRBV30,CAWSAPGGGWTEAFF,TGTGCCTGGAGTGCCCCCGGGGGCGGGTGGACTGAAGCTTTCTTT
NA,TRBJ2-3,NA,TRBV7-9,CASSLIIGGVTDTQYF,TGTGCCAGCAGCTTGATAATCGGCGGGGTAACAGATACGCAGTATTTT
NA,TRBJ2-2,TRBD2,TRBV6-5,CASQGLAGSWGELFF,TGTGCCAGCCAAGGACTAGCGGGAAGTTGGGGGGAGCTGTTTTTT
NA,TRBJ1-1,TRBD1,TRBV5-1,CASSTRQGMEAFF,TGCGCCAGCAGCACACGACAGGGTATGGAAGCTTTCTTT
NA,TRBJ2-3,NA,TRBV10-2,CASSIISTDTQYF,TGCGCCAGCAGTATAATTAGCACAGATACGCAGTATTTT